Listed below are T cell receptor beta chains from one sample, sequenced in a study of regulatory T cells in long-lasting Graves disease. Using its own MiXCR run on the multiplex PCR reads, TCRdb lists one record per CDR3 protein. Among about 540,000 distinct CDR3 sequences listed, less than 15% were seen once. These sequences were also reported in another study, on T cells in Graves' hyperthyroidism and ophthalmopathy.

Sequences were derived from peripheral blood mononuclear cells (PBMCs), sampled at new diagnosis, from a patient treated with antithyroid drugs. The source is a man in his thirties or forties with Graves disease. CDR3s leave out the opening cysteine and the closing phenylalanine or tryptophan. The order of the fields is J gene, V gene, CDR3 protein.

J gene: TRBJ2-1
V gene: TRBV24-1
CDR3 protein: ATSGWGGRQGSSYNEQF

J gene: TRBJ1-5
V gene: TRBV7-9
CDR3 protein: ASSLVGMNQPQH

J gene: TRBJ2-1
V gene: TRBV20-1
CDR3 protein: SARDAALSGRGGNEQF

J gene: TRBJ1-4
V gene: TRBV2
CDR3 protein: ASLGQGLEKLF

J gene: TRBJ2-7
V gene: TRBV20-1
CDR3 protein: SARKEGGGNEQY

J gene: TRBJ2-7
V gene: TRBV20-1
CDR3 protein: SARVGGSLNQY

J gene: TRBJ1-4
V gene: TRBV15
CDR3 protein: ATSSLALNEKLF

J gene: TRBJ1-3
V gene: TRBV7-9
CDR3 protein: ASRPHGTPGNTIY

J gene: TRBJ1-1
V gene: TRBV20-1
CDR3 protein: SARERGYRDSNTEAF

J gene: TRBJ2-6
V gene: TRBV5-1
CDR3 protein: ASAKRAEGANVLT

J gene: TRBJ2-2
V gene: TRBV11-2
CDR3 protein: ASSLSGSGGLF

J gene: TRBJ2-1
V gene: TRBV19
CDR3 protein: ASSIDSRETDNEQF

J gene: TRBJ2-3
V gene: TRBV6-9
CDR3 protein: ASSYPGGGYTDTQY

J gene: TRBJ2-5
V gene: TRBV6-9
CDR3 protein: ASSLLSRGLDETQY

J gene: TRBJ1-1
V gene: TRBV7-2
CDR3 protein: ASSLVEGRAF

J gene: TRBJ2-7
V gene: TRBV11-2
CDR3 protein: ASSLESSGIYEQY

J gene: TRBJ1-5
V gene: TRBV27
CDR3 protein: ASSLSVSPQPQH

J gene: TRBJ2-1
V gene: TRBV27
CDR3 protein: ASSNRGAGSREQF

J gene: TRBJ1-2
V gene: TRBV28
CDR3 protein: ASSLPRGRGGYT

J gene: TRBJ2-7
V gene: TRBV12-3/TRBV12-4
CDR3 protein: ASSLAGRDRKY

J gene: TRBJ1-5
V gene: TRBV24-1
CDR3 protein: ATSDPRTANQPQH

J gene: TRBJ2-7
V gene: TRBV29-1
CDR3 protein: SVETAGGAYEQY

J gene: TRBJ1-1
V gene: TRBV7-2
CDR3 protein: ASSLVWGGNTEAF

J gene: TRBJ2-5
V gene: TRBV28
CDR3 protein: ASSEQGGGETQY

J gene: TRBJ1-2
V gene: TRBV29-1
CDR3 protein: SVRRGSGYT

J gene: TRBJ1-6
V gene: TRBV7-8
CDR3 protein: ASSRGQAANSPLH

J gene: TRBJ2-5
V gene: TRBV11-2
CDR3 protein: ASSLGPGSGETQY

J gene: TRBJ2-1
V gene: TRBV9
CDR3 protein: ASSPGTDLLHRRPSGEQF

J gene: TRBJ1-2
V gene: TRBV6-4
CDR3 protein: ASSDVAEGADGYT

J gene: TRBJ2-7
V gene: TRBV7-9
CDR3 protein: ASSRSSIEQY

J gene: TRBJ2-7
V gene: TRBV2
CDR3 protein: ASSDETVAYEQY

J gene: TRBJ1-2
V gene: TRBV30
CDR3 protein: AWSEGAVGYT

J gene: TRBJ2-7
V gene: TRBV7-9
CDR3 protein: ASSPRTSGITYEQY

J gene: TRBJ2-2
V gene: TRBV6-5
CDR3 protein: ASSSLAGTNTGELF

J gene: TRBJ1-5
V gene: TRBV3-1
CDR3 protein: ASSQGPGGGQPQH

J gene: TRBJ2-3
V gene: TRBV19
CDR3 protein: ASQEQRADTQY

J gene: TRBJ2-2
V gene: TRBV27
CDR3 protein: ASSADRNTGELF

J gene: TRBJ1-5
V gene: TRBV20-1
CDR3 protein: SAENGPGTGGQPQH

J gene: TRBJ2-1
V gene: TRBV12-3/TRBV12-4
CDR3 protein: ASSKRLVGGSPSSNNEQF

J gene: TRBJ2-3
V gene: TRBV12-3/TRBV12-4
CDR3 protein: ASSLGAGVAGAQY

J gene: TRBJ2-7
V gene: TRBV29-1
CDR3 protein: SVEDALEGGSYEQY

J gene: TRBJ2-3
V gene: TRBV24-1
CDR3 protein: ATSDSRLAGGDTQY

J gene: TRBJ2-3
V gene: TRBV7-8
CDR3 protein: ASSRRTSGNTDTQY

J gene: TRBJ2-7
V gene: TRBV10-2
CDR3 protein: ASSWGNVYEQY

J gene: TRBJ2-1
V gene: TRBV19
CDR3 protein: ASSPPLAPNEQF

J gene: TRBJ2-7
V gene: TRBV11-2
CDR3 protein: ASSFGGGPYEQY

J gene: TRBJ2-5
V gene: TRBV14
CDR3 protein: ASSRRGRSNQETQY

J gene: TRBJ2-1
V gene: TRBV5-1
CDR3 protein: ASSLSSSGTNEQF